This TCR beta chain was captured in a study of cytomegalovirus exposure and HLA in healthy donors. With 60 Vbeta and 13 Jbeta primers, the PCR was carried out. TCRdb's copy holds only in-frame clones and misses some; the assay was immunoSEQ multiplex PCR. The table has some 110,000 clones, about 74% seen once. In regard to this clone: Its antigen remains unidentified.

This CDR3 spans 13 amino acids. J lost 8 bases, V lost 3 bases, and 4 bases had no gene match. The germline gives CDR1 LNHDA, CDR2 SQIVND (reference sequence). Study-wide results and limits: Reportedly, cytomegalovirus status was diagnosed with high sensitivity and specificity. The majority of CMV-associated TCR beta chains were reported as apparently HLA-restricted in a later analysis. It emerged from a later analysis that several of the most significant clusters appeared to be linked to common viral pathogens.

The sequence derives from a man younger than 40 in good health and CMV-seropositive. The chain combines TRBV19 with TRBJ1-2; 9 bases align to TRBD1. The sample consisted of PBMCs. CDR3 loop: CASSITGGEGYTF. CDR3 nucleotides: TGTGCCAGTAGTATTACAGGGGGCGAGGGCTACACCTTC.